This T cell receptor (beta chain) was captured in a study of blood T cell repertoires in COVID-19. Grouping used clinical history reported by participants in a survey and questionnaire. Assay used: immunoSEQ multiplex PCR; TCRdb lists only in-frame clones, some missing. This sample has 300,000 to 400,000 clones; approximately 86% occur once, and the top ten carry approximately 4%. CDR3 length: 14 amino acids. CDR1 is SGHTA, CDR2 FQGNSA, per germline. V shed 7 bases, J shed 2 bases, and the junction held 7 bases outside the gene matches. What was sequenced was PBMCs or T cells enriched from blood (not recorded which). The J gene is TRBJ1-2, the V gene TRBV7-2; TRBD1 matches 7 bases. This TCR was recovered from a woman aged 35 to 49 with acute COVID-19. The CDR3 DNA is TGTGCCAGCATCCCCCGGGGACAGAACTATGGCTACACCTTC. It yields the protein CASIPRGQNYGYTF.